Presented here are 9 T cell receptor beta chains from one specimen sequenced in a study of PD-1 blockade in classical Hodgkin lymphoma. Exposure to brentuximab vedotin varied, and each patient had relapsed following autologous stem cell transplantation. Sequencing used immunoSEQ multiplex PCR; TCRdb keeps in-frame clones, though not all of them. The repertoire consists of tens of thousands of clones, with approximately 88% occurring once and the leading ten covering under 25%. The sequenced sample was peripheral blood mononuclear cells (PBMCs), obtained at baseline. Receptors were obtained from a human donor with classical Hodgkin lymphoma.

This chain links TRBV30 with TRBJ2-7, with a possible D match to TRBD2 (5 bases). CDR3 size: 12 residues. The germline V gene has CDR1 GTSNPN and CDR2 SVGIG (reference sequence). V was trimmed by 5 bases and J by 7 bases, leaving 15 bases between them. The CDR3 nucleotides read TGTGCCTGGTGCCTGACTTCGGGGGAGCAGTACTTC. It encodes CAWCLTSGEQYF.

The V gene is TRBV11-2, the J gene TRBJ1-1; D gene unclear. The CDR3 consists of 13 residues. CDR1 is SGHAT, CDR2 FQNNGV, per germline. Trimming left V 0 bases short and J 2 bases short, with 4 bases between. The CDR3 is CASSLEVNTEAFF. The CDR3 bases are TGTGCCAGCAGCTTAGAAGTAAACACTGAAGCTTTCTTT.

The chain uses TRBV5-1 and TRBJ2-1; 8 positions agree with TRBD2. The CDR3 is made up of 14 amino acids. Germline CDR1 and CDR2: SGHRS and YFSETQ. V trimming: 4 bases; J trimming: 8 bases; junction bases outside the gene matches: 8. CDR3 coding DNA: TGCGCCAGCAGCGACCCAGCGGGGGCGGATGAGCAGTTCTTC. Amino acid sequence: CASSDPAGADEQFF.

The chain combines TRBV4-3 with TRBJ1-2; D might be TRBD1 (5 bases). The CDR3 loop spans 14 amino acids. V lost 4 bases, J lost 4 bases, and 13 bases lay in between. CDR1 is LGHNA and CDR2 is YSLEER in the germline V gene. The CDR3 DNA sequence: TGCGCCAGCAGCCCATCGATGGGGCCCTATGGCTACACCTTC. Translated, it gives CASSPSMGPYGYTF.

The chain employs TRBV5-1 and TRBJ2-3, with a weak D call TRBD2 (6 bases). The CDR3 totals 14 residues. Germline-derived CDR1 and CDR2 are SGHRS and YFSETQ. V lost 7 bases and J 0 bases, leaving 12 bases between the germline ends. The CDR3, as DNA: TGCGCCAGCGGACCGGGACTCAGCACAGATACGCAGTATTTT. Protein sequence: CASGPGLSTDTQYF.

The chain carries TRBV29-1 and TRBJ2-3, with 14 positions matching TRBD2. The CDR3 loop spans 17 amino acids. CDR1 is SQVTM, CDR2 ANQGSEA, per germline. Trimming at V came to 4 bases and at J to 4 bases, leaving 10 bases not matched to a gene. CDR3 region: CSVAPGLAGVGADTQYF. CDR3 bases: TGCAGCGTTGCTCCGGGACTAGCGGGAGTAGGAGCAGATACGCAGTATTTT.

V usage is TRBV1 and J usage is TRBJ1-4; the D call of TRBD1 is as the table states it, not checked on the DNA. TRBV1 is given as a pseudogene. The CDR3 length is 15 residues. The CDR3 is CTSSQGAGWVEKLFF. The CDR3 nucleotides read TGCACCAGCAGCCAAGGGGCAGGCTGGGTTGAAAAACTGTTTTTT.

The chain is built from TRBV11-2 and TRBJ2-7; possibly TRBD1 for D (7 bases). V was pared by 4 bases and J by 2 bases, with 15 bases between. The CDR3 totals 15 residues. The germline V gene encodes CDR1 SGHAT and CDR2 FQNNGV. The CDR3: CASSSQGGGPYEQYF. The CDR3 nucleotides are TGTGCCAGCAGCTCCCAGGGGGGAGGTCCCTACGAGCAGTACTTC. Full variable domain (missing parts from reference TRBV11-2 and TRBJ2-7): EAGVAQSPRYKIIEKRQSVAFWCNPISGHATLYWYQQILGQGPKLLIQFQNNGVVDDSQLPKDRFSAERLKGVDSTLKIQPAKLEDSAVYLCASSSQGGGPYEQYFGPGTRLTVT.

The V call is TRBV27, the J call TRBJ1-4; 12 bases fit TRBD1. Germline values: CDR1 MNHEY, CDR2 SMNVEV (reference sequence). V lost 9 bases, J lost 0 bases, and 5 bases stayed unmatched. This CDR3 is 16 amino acids long. Here the CDR3 reads CARPGTGGATNEKLFF. CDR3 DNA: TGTGCCAGACCCGGGACAGGGGGCGCAACTAATGAAAAACTGTTTTTT.